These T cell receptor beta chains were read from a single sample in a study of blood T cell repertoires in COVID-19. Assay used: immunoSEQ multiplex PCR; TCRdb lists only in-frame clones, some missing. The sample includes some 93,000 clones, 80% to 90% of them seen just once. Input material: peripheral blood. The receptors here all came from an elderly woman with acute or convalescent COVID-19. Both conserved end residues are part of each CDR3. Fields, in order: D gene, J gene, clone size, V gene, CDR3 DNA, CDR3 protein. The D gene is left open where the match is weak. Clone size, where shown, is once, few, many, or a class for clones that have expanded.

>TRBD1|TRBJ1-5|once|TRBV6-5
TGTGCCAGCAGTACGCCAGGGGGTCAGCCCCAGCATTTT
CASSTPGGQPQHF
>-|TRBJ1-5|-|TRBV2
TGTGCCAGCAGTGAGGGGCAGGCCTATAGCAATCAGCCCCAGCATTTT
CASSEGQAYSNQPQHF
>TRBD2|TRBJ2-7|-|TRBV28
TGTGCCAGCAGTTTAATGCGGGGGGGCGGCCGGAGGCCCTACGAGCAGTACTTC
CASSLMRGGGRRPYEQYF
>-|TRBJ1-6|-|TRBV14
TGTGCCAGCAGCCGACAGGTTCATTCACCCCTCCACTTT
CASSRQVHSPLHF
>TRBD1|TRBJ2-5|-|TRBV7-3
TGTGCCAGCAGCCAAACAGGGGCGCAAGAGACCCAGTACTTC
CASSQTGAQETQYF
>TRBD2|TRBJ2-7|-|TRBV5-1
TGCGCCAGCAGCTTGGATACTAGCGGGGTCAATACCAAAGGCTACGAGCAGTACTTC
CASSLDTSGVNTKGYEQYF
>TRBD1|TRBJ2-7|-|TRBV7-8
TGTGCCAGCAGCTTGGACAGGGGGTACGAGCAGTACTTC
CASSLDRGYEQYF
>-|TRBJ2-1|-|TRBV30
TGTGCCTGGATTGCCAGGTCCTACAATGAGCAGTTCTTC
CAWIARSYNEQFF
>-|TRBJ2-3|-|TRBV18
TGTGCCAGCTCACCGGTGACACGCACAGATACGCAGTATTTT
CASSPVTRTDTQYF
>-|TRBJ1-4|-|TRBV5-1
TGCGCCAGCAGCGAGACAACAACTAATGAAAAACTGTTTTTT
CASSETTTNEKLFF
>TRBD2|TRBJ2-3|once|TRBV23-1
TGCGCCAGCGCGCGTCGGGGGGGTCAAAGCACAGATACGCAGTATTTT
CASARRGGQSTDTQYF
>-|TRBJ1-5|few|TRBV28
TGTGCCAGCAGTTTCCCAAGGAGTATCGGCAATCAGCCCCAGCATTTT
CASSFPRSIGNQPQHF
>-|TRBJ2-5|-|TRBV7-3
TGTGCCAGCAGCTTCCTAGCCTTCGGGACCCAGTACTTC
CASSFLAFGTQYF
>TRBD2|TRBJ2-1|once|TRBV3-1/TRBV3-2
TGTGCCAGCAGCCAAGGGACTAGCGGGGGCAATGAGCAGTTCTTC
CASSQGTSGGNEQFF
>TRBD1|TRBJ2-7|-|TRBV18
TGTGCCAGCTCACCTGTCAGGGGGCAAGTTAACGAGCAGTACTTC
CASSPVRGQVNEQYF
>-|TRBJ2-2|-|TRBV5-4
TGTGCCAGCAGCAGGACACCCTTTAACACCGGGGAGCTGTTTTTT
CASSRTPFNTGELFF
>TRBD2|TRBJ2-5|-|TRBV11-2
TGTGCCAGCAGCTTAGATCGTCTAGCGGGGAGAAAAGAGACCCAGTACTTC
CASSLDRLAGRKETQYF
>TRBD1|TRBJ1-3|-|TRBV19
TGTGCCAGTAGTATTCTGACAGGGACGGCCGGAAACACCATATATTTT
CASSILTGTAGNTIYF
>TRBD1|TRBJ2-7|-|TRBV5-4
TGTGCCAGCAGTCGGGACAGGGCGACCTACGAGCAGTACTTC
CASSRDRATYEQYF
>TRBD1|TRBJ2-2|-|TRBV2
TGTGCCAGCAGTGGGACAGGGGTTTGGAGCACCGGGGAGCTGTTTTTT
CASSGTGVWSTGELFF
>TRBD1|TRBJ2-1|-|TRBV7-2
TGTGCCAGCAGCCCAGGACAGGTCTGGGCCCCGTTCTTC
CASSPGQVWAPFF
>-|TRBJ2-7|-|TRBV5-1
TGCGCCAGCAGCTCGTCGGCCCAGCAGGGGTTGGACGAGCAGTACTTC
CASSSSAQQGLDEQYF
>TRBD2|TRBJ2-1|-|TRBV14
TGTGCCAGCAGCCCAAGACTAGCGGGGAACAATGAGCAGTTCTTC
CASSPRLAGNNEQFF
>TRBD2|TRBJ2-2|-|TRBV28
TGTGCCAGCAGTTTGACGGGGGGGACCGGCGGGGAGCTGTTTTTT
CASSLTGGTGGELFF
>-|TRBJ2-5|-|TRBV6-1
TGTGCCAGCAGTGAACAGGCGAGGGGGAGTCGGTCCCAGTACTTC
CASSEQARGSRSQYF
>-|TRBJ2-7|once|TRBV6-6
TGTGCCAGCAGACAAACAGGATCCTACGAGCAGTACTTC
CASRQTGSYEQYF
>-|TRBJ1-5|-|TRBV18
TGTGCCAGCTCACCAGGAGGAGGGCAGCCCCAGCATTTT
CASSPGGGQPQHF
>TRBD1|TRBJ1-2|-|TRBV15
TGTGCCGCAGGAGGGACAGACATTTACTATGGCTACACCTTC
CAAGGTDIYYGYTF
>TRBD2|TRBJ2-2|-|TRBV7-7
TGTGCTAGCAGCTTAATAGCTAGCGGGGGCCGAAGCACCGGGGAGCTGTTTTTT
CASSLIASGGRSTGELFF
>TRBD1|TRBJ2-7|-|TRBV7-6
TGTGCCAGCAGCGAACGGACAGGAGCGTACGAGCAGTACTTC
CASSERTGAYEQYF
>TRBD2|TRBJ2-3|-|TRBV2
TGTGCCAGCAGATATAGCGGGGGAGCTAGCACAGATACGCAGTATTTT
CASRYSGGASTDTQYF
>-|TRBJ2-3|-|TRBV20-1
TGCAGTGCTAGTAAGGCGGAAGCAGATACGCAGTATTTT
CSASKAEADTQYF
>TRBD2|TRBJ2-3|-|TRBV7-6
TGTGCCAGCAGCGAAACTAGCGGAAGCACAGATACGCAGTATTTT
CASSETSGSTDTQYF
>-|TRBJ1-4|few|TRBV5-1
TGCGCCAGCAGCCAACGGACTGGGAATGAAAAACTGTTTTTT
CASSQRTGNEKLFF
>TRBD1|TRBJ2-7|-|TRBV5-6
TGTGCCAGCAGCCCCGGACAGGGGGCCCCCTACGAGCAGTACTTC
CASSPGQGAPYEQYF
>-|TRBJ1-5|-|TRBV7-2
TGTGCCAGCAGCTTAGAAGGGGCCAATCAGCCCCAGCATTTT
CASSLEGANQPQHF
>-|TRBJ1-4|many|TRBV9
TGTGCCAGCAGCTCCCGAGAGGGGGGGAATGAAAAACTGTTTTTT
CASSSREGGNEKLFF
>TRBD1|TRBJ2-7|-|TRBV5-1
TGCGCCAGCAGCGAGGGACAGGTTCCCTACGAGCAGTACTTC
CASSEGQVPYEQYF
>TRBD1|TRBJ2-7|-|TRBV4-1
TGCGCCAGCAGCCAAGTTTGGACAGGGGTGTACGAGCAGTACTTC
CASSQVWTGVYEQYF
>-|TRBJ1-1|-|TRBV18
TGTGCCAGCTCAGCCGAGAGGGCGCGCACTGAAGCTTTCTTT
CASSAERARTEAFF
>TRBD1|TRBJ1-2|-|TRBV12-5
TGTGCTAGTGGTCCCGGGACAGCAATACCGTTTAACTATGGCTACACCTTC
CASGPGTAIPFNYGYTF
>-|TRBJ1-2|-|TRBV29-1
TGCAGCGTGACCTACAGCTATGGCTACACCTTC
CSVTYSYGYTF